This is a list of T cell receptor beta chains from one sample in a study of cytomegalovirus exposure and HLA in healthy donors. Here immunoSEQ multiplex PCR was the method, and the copy in TCRdb shows in-frame clones only, minus some. The table includes fewer than 200,000 clones, about 80% detected once. The sample comprised PBMCs. The receptors were gathered from a man younger than 40 in good health and CMV-seronegative. The CDR3 runs from the conserved cysteine through the conserved F or W. The D gene is left open where the match is weak. Clone sizes are given selectively: once, few, many, or a class where the clone is expanded.

>NA|NA|TRBV28|TRBJ1-1
CASSLISGRAFF
TGTGCCAGCAGTTTAATCAGCGGACGGGCTTTCTTT
>once|NA|TRBV6-6|TRBJ2-2
CASSDDYTGELFF
TGTGCCAGCAGTGACGACTACACCGGGGAGCTGTTTTTT
>NA|TRBD1|TRBV5-1|TRBJ1-4
CASSPRDRGVEKLFF
TGCGCCAGCAGCCCCCGGGACAGGGGAGTTGAAAAACTGTTTTTT
>NA|NA|TRBV5-1|TRBJ1-2
CASSLEGPTYGYTF
TGCGCCAGCAGCTTGGAGGGGCCGACTTATGGCTACACCTTC
>NA|TRBD1|TRBV29-1|TRBJ2-1
CSVEEGQGENEQFF
TGCAGCGTTGAGGAGGGACAGGGAGAGAATGAGCAGTTCTTC
>NA|NA|TRBV27|TRBJ1-4
CASSTQGNEKLFF
TGTGCCAGCAGTACGCAGGGAAATGAAAAACTGTTTTTT
>NA|NA|TRBV28|TRBJ2-3
CASSTDRRTQYF
TGTGCCAGCAGTACCGACAGGCGTACGCAGTATTTT
>NA|NA|TRBV4-3|TRBJ2-6
CASSQEARGANVLTF
TGCGCCAGCAGCCAAGAAGCACGGGGGGCCAACGTCCTGACTTTC
>NA|NA|TRBV19|TRBJ2-2
CASSIQQGLTGELFF
TGTGCCAGTAGTATACAGCAGGGACTCACCGGGGAGCTGTTTTTT
>NA|NA|TRBV27|TRBJ1-2
CASKEVSGGTNGYTF
TGTGCCAGCAAGGAAGTGTCAGGAGGAACAAATGGCTACACCTTC
>NA|TRBD1|TRBV13|TRBJ1-2
CASTDTGTGDPYGYTF
TGTGCCAGCACGGATACCGGGACAGGAGACCCCTATGGCTACACCTTC
>NA|TRBD1|TRBV5-4|TRBJ2-2
CASMDRGHTGELFF
TGTGCCAGCATGGACAGGGGCCACACCGGGGAGCTGTTTTTT
>NA|NA|TRBV27|TRBJ2-2
CASSTPINTGELFF
TGTGCCAGCAGTACTCCAATAAACACCGGGGAGCTGTTTTTT
>NA|TRBD1|TRBV5-1|TRBJ2-7
CASSLVGQGAHEQYF
TGCGCCAGCAGCTTGGTGGGACAGGGGGCCCACGAGCAGTACTTC
>few|TRBD2|TRBV30|TRBJ2-7
CAWSPLAGTQYF
TGTGCCTGGAGTCCCCTAGCGGGGACACAGTACTTC